These 22 T cell receptor beta chains came from one sample sequenced in a study of T cells in Graves' hyperthyroidism and ophthalmopathy. Amplification of TCR beta CDR3 regions was performed using RNA transcripts as template. Researchers ran a first-round RT-PCR on the TCR CDR3 using the HTBI primer set. TCRdb processed the multiplex PCR reads anew with MiXCR; each CDR3 protein has one entry. The sample lists around 360,000 distinct CDR3 sequences; roughly 15% were seen once. Sequencing used blood. The receptors derive from an older woman with Graves' ophthalmopathy.

This clonotype was recorded at least ten times. Written as DNA, the CDR3 is TGTGCCAGCAAGGGGCAGGCCATGAACACTGAAGCTTTCTTT. Translated, it gives CASKGQAMNTEAFF. The chain joins TRBV2 to TRBJ1-1; the D gene is possibly TRBD1 (5 bases). V was cut by 7 bases and J by 0 bases, with 12 bases left in between. The CDR3 covers 14 residues. Germline assignment: CDR1 SNHLY and CDR2 FYNNEI.

This clonotype has a count of ten or more. The V gene is TRBV7-8, the J gene TRBJ2-1; 8 bases map to TRBD2. Per the germline V gene, CDR1 is SGHVS and CDR2 is FQNEAQ. J gave up 3 bases and V 1 base, and 8 bases lay outside the gene matches. The CDR3 sequence is 17 residues long. CDR3 in amino acids: CASSLGGASGRYNEQFF. The CDR3 bases are TGTGCCAGCAGCTTAGGAGGGGCTAGCGGGCGCTACAATGAGCAGTTCTTC. Complete variable domain (other parts from reference TRBV7-8 and TRBJ2-1): GAGVSQSPRYKVAKRGQDVALRCDPISGHVSLFWYQQALGQGPEFLTYFQNEAQLDKSGLPSDRFFAERPEGSVSTLKIQRTQQEDSAVYLCASSLGGASGRYNEQFFGPGTRLTVL.

This clonotype has ten or more counts. The CDR3 is CSAPIKLGFLHEQYF. The CDR3 DNA sequence: TGCAGTGCCCCGATCAAACTGGGCTTCCTCCACGAGCAGTACTTC. The V gene is TRBV20-1, the J gene TRBJ2-7; D unclear. There are 15 residues in the CDR3. Germline CDR1 reads DFQATT; CDR2 reads SNEGSKA (reference sequence). Trimming removed 6 bases at V and 5 bases at J, with 23 bases between.

Only a few counts were recorded for this clonotype. This chain uses TRBV6-1 with TRBJ2-7, with a possible D match to TRBD1 (6 bases). V gave up 6 bases and J gave up 3 bases, with 18 bases separating them. CDR1 is MNHNS, CDR2 SASEGT, per germline. The CDR3 is made up of 15 amino acids. The chain's CDR3 is CASRSSGQSFYEQYF. Written as DNA, the CDR3 is TGTGCCAGCAGATCTTCGGGACAATCGTTCTACGAGCAGTACTTC.

The table lists this clonotype with many counts. This rearrangement joins TRBV20-1 to TRBJ2-1; D gene ambiguous. Deletions cut 1 base from V and 3 bases from J, with 10 bases between. Germline values: CDR1 DFQATT, CDR2 SNEGSKA (reference sequence). This CDR3 has 14 residues. The CDR3 DNA follows: TGCAGTGCTAGAGTAACGGAGTTCTACAATGAGCAGTTCTTC. This translates into CSARVTEFYNEQFF.

The gene calls are TRBV7-9 and TRBJ2-1; D unresolved. The CDR3 is 13 amino acids. Per the germline V gene, CDR1 is SEHNR and CDR2 is FQNEAQ (reference sequence). V lost 4 bases to trimming and J lost 5 bases, with 9 bases between them. In DNA form, the CDR3 reads TGTGCCAGCAGCTCGCCCGTCGACAATGAGCAGTTCTTC. This sequence encodes CASSSPVDNEQFF.

The chain links TRBV12-3 or TRBV12-4 to TRBJ2-2, with D possibly TRBD2 on 5 matching bases. There are 15 residues in the CDR3. With 5 bases removed from V and 5 bases from J, the gap between germline ends came to 15 bases. DNA of the CDR3: TGTGCCAGCAGTCCACGGGGTAGGAATACCGGGGAGCTGTTTTTT. Amino acid sequence: CASSPRGRNTGELFF.

V is TRBV20-1 and J is TRBJ1-2; D is ambiguous. Per germline, CDR1 DFQATT and CDR2 SNEGSKA (reference sequence). Trimming shortened V by 3 bases and J by 0 bases, and 8 bases separated the two germline ends. This CDR3 has 13 residues. CDR3 in amino acids: CSARTLANYGYTF. In nucleotides, the CDR3 is TGCAGTGCTAGGACGCTTGCTAACTATGGCTACACCTTC.

In its sample, this clonotype was seen many times. A junction end diverges from the germline sequence, so it may reflect a read error. The gene calls are TRBV5-1 and TRBJ2-7; 7 bases agree with TRBD1. The CDR3 is 12 residues long. CDR1 is SGHRS, CDR2 YFSETQ, per germline. DNA for the CDR3: TGTGCCAGCAGTGACAGGGTAGGCGAGCAGTACTTC. Its protein product is CASSDRVGEQYF.

There are a few counts of this clonotype. The CDR3 nucleotides read TGCAGTGCTAGGTCGCCGGGGCTCCGCAATCAGCCCCAGCATTTT. It translates to CSARSPGLRNQPQHF. V gene TRBV20-1 combines with J gene TRBJ1-5, with D possibly matching TRBD1 (5 bases). Germline CDR1 reads DFQATT; CDR2 reads SNEGSKA (reference sequence). V dropped 3 bases and J dropped 2 bases, with 14 bases sitting between them. This CDR3 spans 15 amino acids.

This clonotype was found many times. The genes are TRBV20-1 and TRBJ2-1; 8 bases align to TRBD2. The length of the CDR3 is 14 residues. Germline assignment: CDR1 DFQATT and CDR2 SNEGSKA (reference sequence). With V trimmed by 3 bases and J by 8 bases, 9 bases remained unmatched. The DNA of the CDR3 is TGCAGTGCTAGTTACTCGGGAGGGAGGGATGAGCAGTTCTTC. As protein: CSASYSGGRDEQFF.

This clonotype occurred many times. V and J are TRBV20-1 and TRBJ2-7; 10 bases map to TRBD1. Germline V CDR1 and CDR2: DFQATT, SNEGSKA (reference sequence). The ends lost 1 base at V and 7 bases at J; junction bases unmatched: 10. This CDR3 is 15 amino acids long. CDR3 sequence: CSARGGDRGRGEQYF. The CDR3 DNA sequence: TGCAGTGCTAGAGGGGGAGACAGGGGGCGAGGGGAGCAGTACTTC.

This clonotype has only a few counts. The junction and the germline gene differ at one end; a read error may be behind it. This chain joins TRBV28 and TRBJ2-5; 10 nucleotides align to TRBD2. This CDR3 spans 17 amino acids. CDR1 is MDHEN, CDR2 SYDVKM, per germline. CDR3 sequence (DNA): TGTGCCAACAGTCTCCTCGATCCGACTAGCGGGCTGGGGACCCAGTACTTC. This encodes CANSLLDPTSGLGTQYF.

This clonotype was counted many times. J is TRBJ2-1 and V is TRBV27, with TRBD2 matching over 13 bases. J was trimmed by 6 bases and V by 4 bases; bases with no gene match: 6. The CDR3 extends over 16 amino acids. Germline CDR1 and CDR2: MNHEY and SMNVEV (reference sequence). CDR3 in DNA: TGTGCCAGCAGTTCGAGACTAGCGGGAGGAGTCAATGAGCAGTTCTTC. Amino acid sequence: CASSSRLAGGVNEQFF.

There are many counts of this clonotype. The chain joins TRBV6-1 to TRBJ2-3, with 9 bases matching TRBD2. Looked up from germline, CDR1 is MNHNS and CDR2 is SASEGT. V dropped 5 bases and J dropped 5; count of bases not matched to a gene: 32. The CDR3 consists of 23 residues. Here the CDR3 DNA reads TGTGCCAGCAGTTATTTCGCGGTCCGTCGTCGTCTAGCGGGACCAAAGTCGGGAGATACGCAGTATTTT. This encodes CASSYFAVRRRLAGPKSGDTQYF.

In its sample, this clonotype was seen many times. The chain couples TRBV18 to TRBJ1-5; D remains ambiguous. CDR1 KGHSH and CDR2 LQKENI come from the germline V gene. This CDR3 spans 13 amino acids. The germline V and J ends were trimmed by 0 bases and 7 bases, with 7 bases remaining between them. CDR3 sequence reads: CASSPPHGQPQHF. CDR3 DNA: TGTGCCAGCTCACCACCTCACGGCCAGCCCCAGCATTTT.

This clonotype was seen at least ten times. The chain is built from TRBV28 and TRBJ2-1, with 12 bases identical to TRBD2. The germline V gene encodes CDR1 MDHEN and CDR2 SYDVKM. The CDR3 has 18 residues. After removal of 7 bases from V and 4 bases from J, the junction contained 14 bases not matched to a gene. As DNA, the CDR3 is TGTGCCAGCAATCCGGTAGGGCTAGCGGGAGGGCCGTACAATGAGCAGTTCTTC. It specifies CASNPVGLAGGPYNEQFF.

V is TRBV7-2 and J is TRBJ1-6; D ambiguous. There are 15 residues in the CDR3. Trimming stripped 3 bases from V and 6 bases from J, with 12 bases between. Germline CDR1 is SGHTA and CDR2 is FQGNSA. In DNA, the CDR3 is TGTGCCAGCAGCTTGGCCGGGCCCCCTAATTCACCCCTCCACTTT. It specifies CASSLAGPPNSPLHF.

The V gene is TRBV18, the J gene TRBJ1-2, with 12 positions matching TRBD1. CDR3 length: 16 amino acids. After removal of 2 bases from V and 4 bases from J, the junction contained 5 bases not matched to a gene. CDR1 and CDR2 from the germline V gene are KGHSH and LQKENI. The CDR3 loop is CASSPSGTGGIYGYTF. The CDR3 DNA reads as TGTGCCAGCTCACCATCCGGGACAGGGGGCATCTATGGCTACACCTTC.

This clonotype was seen many times. The V call is TRBV7-8, the J call TRBJ2-3; 9 nucleotides line up with TRBD2. Germline trimming cut 1 base from V and 7 bases from J; bases unmatched to any gene: 12. Germline loops: CDR1 SGHVS, CDR2 FQNEAQ. The CDR3 is 17 amino acids. The CDR3 nucleotides are TGTGCCAGCAGCTTAGGGGGGGGACTAGCTTCCCCTTATACGCAGTATTTT. Translation: CASSLGGGLASPYTQYF. The full variable domain, completed using reference TRBV7-8 and TRBJ2-3, is GAGVSQSPRYKVAKRGQDVALRCDPISGHVSLFWYQQALGQGPEFLTYFQNEAQLDKSGLPSDRFFAERPEGSVSTLKIQRTQQEDSAVYLCASSLGGGLASPYTQYFGPGTRLTVL.

This clonotype showed up just a few times. The chain employs TRBV28 and TRBJ1-2, with 9 bases fitting TRBD1. V trimming: 5 bases; J trimming: 4 bases; junction bases outside the gene matches: 8. Germline V gene sequence: CDR1 MDHEN, CDR2 SYDVKM. The CDR3 totals 15 residues. The CDR3 reads CASSPRDRDSYGYTF. CDR3 DNA: TGTGCCAGCAGTCCTAGGGACAGGGATAGCTATGGCTACACCTTC.

This clonotype was seen repeatedly, ten times or more. The chain uses TRBV27 and TRBJ2-2, with D maybe TRBD1 (6 bases). Trimming took 10 bases from V and 5 from J, leaving 17 bases between them. The CDR3 totals 14 residues. Germline CDR1 and CDR2: MNHEY and SMNVEV (reference sequence). The CDR3 loop reads CATKTGVETGELFF. CDR3 in DNA: TGTGCCACTAAGACAGGAGTAGAGACCGGGGAGCTGTTTTTT.